This is a list of T cell receptor beta chains from one sample in a study of blood T cell repertoires in COVID-19. Produced via immunoSEQ multiplex PCR; TCRdb's table is partial and in-frame only. Here the sample spans some 72,000 clones, approximately 86% being singletons. The sequencing input was peripheral blood. These TCRs come from a man aged 50-60 years with active or convalescent COVID-19. The CDR3 runs from the conserved cysteine through the conserved F or W. D genes are given only for firm matches. The size of a clone is reported for some rows only, either as once, few or many, or as a class for expanded clones.

>TRBD2|TRBV2|TRBJ2-5|many
CASSLGLQETQYF
TGTGCCAGCTCCCTGGGACTACAAGAGACCCAGTACTTC
>-|TRBV12-3/TRBV12-4|TRBJ1-2|-
CASKRSRPPGYTF
TGTGCCAGCAAACGGAGTCGGCCTCCGGGCTACACCTTC
>-|TRBV25-1|TRBJ2-6|few
CAGSRTGANVLTF
TGTGCCGGGTCGCGGACTGGGGCCAACGTCCTGACTTTC
>TRBD2|TRBV5-1|TRBJ2-7|-
CASSSSGGAGEQYF
TGCGCCAGCAGCTCTAGCGGGGGGGCCGGGGAGCAGTACTTC
>TRBD2|TRBV3-1/TRBV3-2|TRBJ2-3|-
CASSPRLAGGRADTQYF
TGTGCCAGCAGCCCGAGACTAGCGGGGGGGCGGGCAGATACGCAGTATTTT
>-|TRBV3-1/TRBV3-2|TRBJ2-1|-
CASSQGGITQTPYNEQFF
TGTGCCAGCAGCCAAGGAGGCATAACGCAAACCCCCTACAATGAGCAGTTCTTC
>TRBD2|TRBV4-3|TRBJ2-3|once
CASSQDGRTSGADTQYF
TGCGCCAGCAGCCAAGATGGTAGGACTAGCGGGGCAGATACGCAGTATTTT
>TRBD1|TRBV5-1|TRBJ1-1|-
CASSHGEGANTEAFF
TGCGCCAGCAGCCACGGCGAGGGGGCGAACACTGAAGCTTTCTTT
>-|TRBV10-1|TRBJ2-1|-
CASSETGYNEQFF
TGCGCCAGCAGTGAGACAGGTTACAATGAGCAGTTCTTC
>-|TRBV3-1/TRBV3-2|TRBJ1-5|-
CASSQSPDSYQPQHF
TGTGCCAGCAGCCAATCCCCCGACAGTTATCAGCCCCAGCATTTT
>TRBD1|TRBV18|TRBJ2-5|-
CASSPGQGIETQYF
TGTGCCAGCTCACCAGGACAGGGGATAGAGACCCAGTACTTC
>-|TRBV11-2|TRBJ1-2|few
CASSQGSANYGYTF
TGTGCCAGCAGCCAGGGGTCAGCTAACTATGGCTACACCTTC
>-|TRBV28|TRBJ1-2|-
CASSPLRVDTGNGYTF
TGTGCCAGCAGTCCTCTTAGGGTCGATACAGGGAATGGCTACACCTTC
>TRBD2|TRBV13|TRBJ2-7|-
CASSSGYLGASGSSYEQYF
TGTGCCAGCAGCTCAGGATACCTAGGTGCTAGCGGGTCATCCTACGAGCAGTACTTC
>-|TRBV10-1|TRBJ2-2|-
CASSQGGFTGELFF
TGCGCCAGCAGCCAGGGGGGTTTCACCGGGGAGCTGTTTTTT
>-|TRBV5-1|TRBJ2-7|-
CASSLYGNEQYF
TGCGCCAGCAGCTTGTACGGGAACGAGCAGTACTTC
>TRBD1|TRBV5-1|TRBJ2-5|-
CASSSGTAQETQYF
TGCGCCAGCAGCTCAGGGACAGCACAAGAGACCCAGTACTTC
>-|TRBV11-3|TRBJ2-2|-
CASSLDRATGELFF
TGTGCCAGCAGCTTAGACCGAGCAACCGGGGAGCTGTTTTTT
>TRBD1|TRBV11-3|TRBJ2-7|-
CASSSGQDYEQYF
TGTGCCAGCAGCTCTGGACAGGACTACGAGCAGTACTTC
>-|TRBV4-1|TRBJ1-6|-
CASSQEVSSYNSPLHF
TGCGCCAGCAGCCAAGAAGTGAGCTCCTATAATTCACCCCTCCACTTT
>-|TRBV5-1|TRBJ1-6|-
CASSFGAGDYSPLHF
TGCGCCAGCAGCTTTGGGGCAGGAGACTATTCACCCCTCCACTTT
>TRBD2|TRBV18|TRBJ2-1|once
CASSPRAGGTYNEQFF
TGTGCCAGCTCACCACGGGCGGGGGGCACCTACAATGAGCAGTTCTTC